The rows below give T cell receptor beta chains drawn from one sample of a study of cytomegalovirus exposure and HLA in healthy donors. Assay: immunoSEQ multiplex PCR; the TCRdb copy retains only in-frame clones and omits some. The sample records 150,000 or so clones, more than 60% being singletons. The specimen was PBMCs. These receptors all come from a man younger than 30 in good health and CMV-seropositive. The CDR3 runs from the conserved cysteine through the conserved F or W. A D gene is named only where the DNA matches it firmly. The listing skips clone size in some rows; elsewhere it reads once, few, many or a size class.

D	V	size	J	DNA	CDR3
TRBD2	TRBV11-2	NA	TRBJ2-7	TGTGCCAGCAGCGCCACGGCGGGAGGCCGTGTCTACGAGCAGTACTTC	CASSATAGGRVYEQYF
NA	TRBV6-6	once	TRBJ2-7	TGTGCCAGCAGTTACTCAGGACTCGACGTCCGCGAGCAGTACTTC	CASSYSGLDVREQYF
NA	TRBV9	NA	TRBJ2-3	TGTGCCAGCAGCCTAAACACAGATACGCAGTATTTT	CASSLNTDTQYF
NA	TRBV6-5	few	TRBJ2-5	TGTGCCAGCAGCCCAACCGGTCAGACCCAGTACTTC	CASSPTGQTQYF
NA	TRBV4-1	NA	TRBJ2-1	TGCGCCAGCAGCCAAGGCGGCAGCGAGTTCTTC	CASSQGGSEFF
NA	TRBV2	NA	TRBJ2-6	TGTGCCAGCGCAGGCTCTGGGGCCAACGTCCTGACTTTC	CASAGSGANVLTF
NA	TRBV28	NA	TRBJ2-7	TGTGCCAGCAGTTTCCTCTCCTACGAGCAGTACTTC	CASSFLSYEQYF
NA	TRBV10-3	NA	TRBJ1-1	TGTGCCATCAGTGATCTAACTAGGGGGGGGATGAACACTGAAGCTTTCTTT	CAISDLTRGGMNTEAFF
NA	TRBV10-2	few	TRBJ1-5	TGCGCCAGCAGTGAGAGGAGGAGCAATCAGCCCCAGCATTTT	CASSERRSNQPQHF
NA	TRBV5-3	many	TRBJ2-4	TGTGCCAGGGGGGCGGGCAAAAACATTCAGTACTTC	CARGAGKNIQYF
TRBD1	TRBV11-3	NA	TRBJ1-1	TGTGCCAGCAGCCGGGGGACAGGAGGTGAAGCTTTCTTT	CASSRGTGGEAFF
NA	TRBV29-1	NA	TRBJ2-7	TGCAGCGCAACGCCAGGGGCCCCTACCTACGAGCAGTACTTC	CSATPGAPTYEQYF
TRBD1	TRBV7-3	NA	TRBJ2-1	TGTGCCAGCAGCTTAAATGGCAGGGGGATCCCTTTTAATGAGCAGTTCTTC	CASSLNGRGIPFNEQFF
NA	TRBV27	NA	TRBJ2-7	TGTGCCACGCTTCAATTAGTCCCTTACGAGCAGTACTTC	CATLQLVPYEQYF
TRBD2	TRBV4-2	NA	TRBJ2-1	TGTGCCAGCAGCCAAGATCCTAGCGGGATCCGGGGGAATGAGCAGTTCTTC	CASSQDPSGIRGNEQFF
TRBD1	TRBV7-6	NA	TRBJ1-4	TGTGCCAGTTCCACAGGGGGTTATAATGAAAAACTGTTTTTT	CASSTGGYNEKLFF
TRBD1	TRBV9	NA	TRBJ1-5	TGTGCCAGCAGCGTAGTAGAAATGGACAGGTTTAATAGCAATCAGCCCCAGCATTTT	CASSVVEMDRFNSNQPQHF
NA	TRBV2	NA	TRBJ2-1	TGTGCCAGCAGAGACTCGCCCGGGAATGAGCAGTTCTTC	CASRDSPGNEQFF
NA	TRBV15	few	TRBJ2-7	TGTGCCACCAGCCCGGGGACTTCCTACGAGCAGTACTTC	CATSPGTSYEQYF
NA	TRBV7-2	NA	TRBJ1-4	TGTGCCAGCAGCTTAGACAACAGTAATGAAAAACTGTTTTTT	CASSLDNSNEKLFF
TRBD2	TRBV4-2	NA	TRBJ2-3	TGTGCCAGCAGCCATTTACCGGGACTAGCGGGAGCTGTTGCAGATACGCAGTATTTT	CASSHLPGLAGAVADTQYF
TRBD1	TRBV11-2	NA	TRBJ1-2	TGTGCCAGCAGCCCCTCCGACAGGGCTGGCTACACCTTC	CASSPSDRAGYTF
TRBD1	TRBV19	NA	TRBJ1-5	TGTGCCAGTAGTCCATACGACAGGGGACGAAATCAGCCCCAGCATTTT	CASSPYDRGRNQPQHF
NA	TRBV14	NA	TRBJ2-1	TGTGCCAGCAGCCAGGCCTCTCGTGAGCAGTTCTTC	CASSQASREQFF
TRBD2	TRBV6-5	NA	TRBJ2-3	TGTGCCAGCAGTTGGGGGGGGATACGAGCAGATACGCAGTATTTT	CASSWGGIRADTQYF
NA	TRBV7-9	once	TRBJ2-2	TGTTCCAGCAGACCTACTAAACAAGCCAGAGAGAACACCGGGGAGCTGTTTTTT	CSSRPTKQARENTGELFF
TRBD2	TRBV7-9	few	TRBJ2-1	TGTGCCAGCAGCTTAGGAGCTAGCGGCCCCTACAATGAGCAGTTCTTC	CASSLGASGPYNEQFF
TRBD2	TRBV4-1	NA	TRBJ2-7	TGCGCCAGCAGCCAAGATGCTAGCGGGAGAATCGACGAGCAGTACTTC	CASSQDASGRIDEQYF
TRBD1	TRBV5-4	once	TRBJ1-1	TGTGCCAGCAGCCCCCGTTGGGACAGGGAGATGAACACTGAAGCTTTCTTT	CASSPRWDREMNTEAFF
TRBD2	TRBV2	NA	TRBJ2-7	TGTGCCAGCAGTGAAGTGAAGTGGTCTGGGGACTATAGCAACGAGCAGTACTTC	CASSEVKWSGDYSNEQYF
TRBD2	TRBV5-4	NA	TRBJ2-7	TGTGCCAGCAGCTTGGGTCTGGGACTAGCGGGAGGGAGCTACGAGCAGTACTTC	CASSLGLGLAGGSYEQYF
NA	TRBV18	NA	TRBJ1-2	TGTGCCAGCTCACAGGAGTACGGAATCTATGGCTACACCTTC	CASSQEYGIYGYTF
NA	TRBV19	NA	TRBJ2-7	TGTGCCAGTAGTATACCAGGGAACTACTACGAGCAGTACTTC	CASSIPGNYYEQYF
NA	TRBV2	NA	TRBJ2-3	TGTGCCAGCAGTGAAGATGGTACTGGAGATACGCAGTATTTT	CASSEDGTGDTQYF
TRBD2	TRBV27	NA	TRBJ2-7	TGTGCCAGCAGTTCTGCGACTAGCACAACCTACGAGCAGTACTTC	CASSSATSTTYEQYF
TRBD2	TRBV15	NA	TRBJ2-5	TGTGCCACCAGCAGAAACCCGGGACTAGCCTGGGCTCGCCAGTACTTC	CATSRNPGLAWARQYF
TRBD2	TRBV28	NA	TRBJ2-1	TGTGCCAGCAGTGGGCACGGGACTAGCGGATACAATGAGCAGTTCTTC	CASSGHGTSGYNEQFF
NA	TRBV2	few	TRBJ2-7	TGTGCCAGCAGTGAAAGAGGACAGTCCTACGAGCAGTACTTC	CASSERGQSYEQYF
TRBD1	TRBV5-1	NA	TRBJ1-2	TGCGCCAGCAGCCTCGGGACAGCACTTGCTAACTATGGCTACACCTTC	CASSLGTALANYGYTF
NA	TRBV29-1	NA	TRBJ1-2	TGCAGCGTTGAGCCCGGACAGTCCTATGGCTACACCTTC	CSVEPGQSYGYTF
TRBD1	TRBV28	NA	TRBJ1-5	TGTGCCAGCAGACGGGACAGGGAGAGCAATCAGCCCCAGCATTTT	CASRRDRESNQPQHF
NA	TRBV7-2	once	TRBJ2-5	TGTGCCAGCAGCTCTTTCGGGCTAGCGATTCAAGAGACCCAGTACTTC	CASSSFGLAIQETQYF
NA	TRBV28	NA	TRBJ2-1	TGTGCCAGCAGTTCTCCCGGGGCTGGGAGGAATGAGCAGTTCTTC	CASSSPGAGRNEQFF
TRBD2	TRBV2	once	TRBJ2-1	TGTGCCAGCTACGGGGGGGGCAGATCCTACAATGAGCAGTTCTTC	CASYGGGRSYNEQFF
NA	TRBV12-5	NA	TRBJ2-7	TGTGCTAGTGGTCCAACCCCCGCAGGCTACGAGCAGTACTTC	CASGPTPAGYEQYF